A single sample is the source of the 2 T cell receptor beta chains below, sequenced in a study of CD8 T cells in ankylosing spondylitis. Via MiXCR, TCRdb re-called the 5' RACE reads, giving one row per CDR3 protein. This repertoire shows 200,000 to 250,000 distinct CDR3 sequences, 7% to 10% found once; its top ten account for around 4.4%. Sequencing was carried out using blood, either unsorted or a sorted T cell fraction (not recorded which). The source of these receptors is a female donor with ankylosing spondylitis or in good health (not recorded which).

This clonotype was picked up many times. The chain joins TRBV6-1 to TRBJ2-6; D unclear. Deletions cut 8 bases from V and 0 bases from J, with 8 bases between. This CDR3 has 14 residues. In germline, CDR1 is MNHNS, CDR2 SASEGT. CDR3 bases: TGTGCCAGCCGGCGGAACTCTGGGGCCAACGTCCTGACTTTC. Its translation is CASRRNSGANVLTF.

This clonotype occurred many times. This chain joins TRBV20-1 and TRBJ2-3; 12 positions agree with TRBD2. There are 15 residues in the CDR3. CDR1 DFQATT and CDR2 SNEGSKA come from the germline V gene (reference sequence). The trim removed 6 bases at V and 2 bases at J, leaving 6 bases unmatched. The CDR3 spells CSAPTSGRTTDTQYF. The CDR3 DNA reads TGCAGTGCCCCGACTAGCGGGAGAACCACAGATACGCAGTATTTT.